This TCR beta chain was observed in a study of cytotoxic CD8 clonotypes in ibrutinib-treated CLL. Across the whole study: Collecting the response samples happened after a median approximately twelve months of treatment, with a range of 6 to 36.

Germline V gene data show CDR1 as SGHRS and CDR2 as YFSETQ. The CDR3 length is 17 residues. Trimming pared 0 bases from V and 3 bases from J, leaving 18 bases between. This table comes from immunoSEQ multiplex PCR, and its TCRdb copy is limited to in-frame clones, with some not included. The sample yields more than 85,000 clones, around 73% seen once. This chain links TRBV5-1 with TRBJ2-5; maybe TRBD2 (5 bases). The sequenced sample was PBMCs, obtained after 12 months of ibrutinib treatment. This clonotype originated in a human donor with chronic lymphocytic leukemia. CDR3 nucleotides: TGCGCCAGCAGCTTGGTGGTCAGGCATGGAGGTGAAGAGACCCAGTACTTC. It yields the protein CASSLVVRHGGEETQYF.